This T cell receptor beta chain was recorded in a study of blood T cell repertoires in COVID-19. Study background: Spain, Italy and the United States supplied samples that represented acute and convalescent COVID-19. The analysed material was cDNA or gDNA that came from T cells, B-cell-depleted T cells, or PBMCs.

CDR1 and CDR2 (germline): SGHTA, FQGTGA. The CDR3 has 16 amino acids. Trimming left V 5 bases short and J 8 bases short, with 21 bases between. The authors' processing: Amplification from reference gene primers served as the basis for estimated nucleated cell counts. Repertoires were generated with immunoSEQ multiplex PCR, while TCRdb's copy carries only in-frame clones and drops some. V and J calls and clone size are as listed in that table; D and trimming were resolved from the DNA. The table shows 9,500 to 11,000 clones, with around nine tenths occurring only once. Source material: peripheral blood. The chain is built from TRBV7-3 and TRBJ2-2; D unresolved. The source of this sequence is a human donor in a cohort sampled during active COVID-19. In nucleotides, the CDR3 is TGTGCCAGCAGCCAGAAATCCACCCCTTTTGAAGGGGAGCTGTTTTTT. Its translation is CASSQKSTPFEGELFF.